This T cell receptor beta chain was obtained from a study of vaccination and CD4 T cells after COVID-19. Treatment noted: approximately 11-day PBMC culture with coronavirus spike peptide pools or control peptides (ViraFEST assay). PBMC cultures, at 1.5 million to 2.5 million cells per well, received around 10 IU/ml IL-2 and approximately 10 ug/ml peptide pools. By negative selection, CD4+ T cells were isolated once culture had run for 9 to 10 days. Sequenced with the Oncomine TCR Beta short-read assay was DNA taken from cultured CD4+ T cells. Each CDR3 protein gets one entry after TCRdb re-called the PCR reads with MiXCR. The sample has about 10,000 distinct CDR3 sequences, about 50% seen once. The germline V gene has CDR1 SGHRS and CDR2 YFSETQ. The CDR3 spans 14 residues. V was cut by 0 bases and J by 3 bases, with 8 bases left in between. About this clonotype itself: Its target is not known.

Input material: CD4+ T cells from blood, cultured in vitro. The receptor comes from a human donor who had recovered from COVID-19. The chain uses TRBV5-1 and TRBJ2-3; D remains ambiguous. The CDR3 DNA sequence: TGCGCCAGCAGCTTGGGTGTGACTACAGATACGCAGTATTTT. Translated, it gives CASSLGVTTDTQYF. Using reference TRBV5-1 and TRBJ2-3 for the parts outside the CDR3, the full variable domain is KAGVTQTPRYLIKTRGQQVTLSCSPISGHRSVSWYQQTPGQGLQFLFEYFSETQRNKGNFPGRFSGRQFSNSRSEMNVSTLELGDSALYLCASSLGVTTDTQYFGPGTRLTVL.